This TCR beta chain was obtained from a study of T cells in Graves' hyperthyroidism and ophthalmopathy. About this clonotype: Antigen unknown.

Study-level points and caveats: Blood also carried most thyroid clonotypes expanded above 0.001.

Germline CDR1 reads SGDLS; CDR2 reads YYNGEE. V was cut by 2 bases and J by 2 bases, with 14 bases left in between. The CDR3 loop spans 15 amino acids. Regions amplified from RNA transcripts were the TCR beta CDR3 regions. Carried out on the TCR CDR3, a first-round RT-PCR used the HTBI primer set. TCRdb analysed the multiplex PCR reads with MiXCR anew, one entry per CDR3 protein. Of around 500,000 distinct CDR3 sequences in the sample, roughly 14% are singletons; the top ten hold less than 20%. The sample taken for sequencing was blood. The J gene is TRBJ2-7, the V gene TRBV9, with a weak D call TRBD1 (7 bases). The sequence derives from a woman aged 18-35 years with Graves' hyperthyroidism. The DNA for the CDR3 is TGTGCCAGCAGCGTTTCAGGGGGGCAAACCTACGAGCAGTACTTC. This sequence encodes CASSVSGGQTYEQYF.